These 29 T cell receptor beta chains originate from one sample sequenced in a study of cytomegalovirus exposure and HLA in healthy donors. The primer mix had 60 Vbeta and 13 Jbeta primers. Libraries were prepared by immunoSEQ multiplex PCR; TCRdb keeps only in-frame clonotypes and omits some of them. This sample has roughly 250,000 clones; 80% occur once, and the top ten carry over 0.3%. Sequencing was done on a sample of PBMCs. The receptor source for this set is a girl aged 2-15 years in good health and CMV-seronegative.

This clone was picked up one time. The CDR3 region is CASSLAGGPGELFF. Written as DNA, the CDR3 is TGTGCCAGCAGCTTAGCGGGAGGACCCGGGGAGCTGTTTTTT. The gene calls are TRBV5-8 and TRBJ2-2; 9 bases are shared with TRBD2. V lost 2 bases to trimming and J lost 6 bases; unmatched junction nucleotides: 2. The V gene's germline CDR1 is SGHTS and CDR2 YDEGEE. The CDR3 has 14 residues.

Worth noting for this clone: Other DNA sequences in this specimen translate into the identical CDR3. The V and J genes are TRBV18 and TRBJ2-7; 7 nucleotides line up with TRBD1. This CDR3 is built from 13 residues. Trimming at V came to 3 bases and at J to 7 bases, leaving 6 bases not matched to a gene. Germline values: CDR1 KGHSH, CDR2 LQKENI. The CDR3 reads CASSPGTDLEQYF. The DNA of the CDR3 is TGTGCCAGCTCACCCGGGACAGACTTGGAGCAGTACTTC.

This clone was detected a few times. The rearrangement joins TRBV2 to TRBJ1-5; no reliable D call. The CDR3 extends over 13 amino acids. V was pared by 3 bases and J by 3 bases, with 6 bases between. The germline V gene encodes CDR1 SNHLY and CDR2 FYNNEI. In nucleotides, the CDR3 is TGTGCCAGCAGTGATGGGCACAATCAGCCCCAGCATTTT. It encodes CASSDGHNQPQHF.

CDR3 loop: CAWSEPGSNEQYF. Here the CDR3 DNA reads TGTGCCTGGAGCGAGCCGGGGTCGAACGAGCAGTACTTC. The V call is TRBV30, the J call TRBJ2-7; possible D gene TRBD2, 5 bases. Per the germline V gene, CDR1 is GTSNPN and CDR2 is SVGIG (reference sequence). This CDR3 comprises 13 residues. Trimming removed 3 bases at V and 5 bases at J, with 14 bases between. Full variable domain (remainder filled in from reference TRBV30 and TRBJ2-7): SQTIHQWPATLVQPVGSPLSLECTVEGTSNPNLYWYRQAAGRGLQLLFYSVGIGQISSEVPQNLSASRPQDRQFILSSKKLLLSDSGFYLCAWSEPGSNEQYFGPGTRLTVT.

The gene calls are TRBV9 and TRBJ2-7; TRBD2 is a possible D gene (5 bases). This CDR3 contains 14 residues. The V gene's germline CDR1 is SGDLS and CDR2 YYNGEE. Trimming took off 0 bases at V and 2 bases at J, with 9 bases between the two ends. CDR3 sequence reads: CASSVGSSPYEQYF. The CDR3 DNA sequence: TGTGCCAGCAGCGTAGGGTCTAGCCCCTACGAGCAGTACTTC.

J is TRBJ2-1 and V is TRBV6-1, with TRBD1 matching 10 bases. This CDR3 has 16 residues. The junction had 9 bases not matched to a gene; V was cut back by 2 bases and J by 8 bases. CDR1 and CDR2 (germline): MNHNS, SASEGT. CDR3 in DNA: TGTGCCAGCAGTGAAACGACAGGGGGCGGCGGGGATGAGCAGTTCTTC. Protein: CASSETTGGGGDEQFF.

The V gene is TRBV19, the J gene TRBJ1-2, with 7 bases fitting TRBD1. This CDR3 spans 16 amino acids. The ends lost 0 bases at V and 3 bases at J; junction bases unmatched: 7. In germline, CDR1 is LNHDA, CDR2 SQIVND (reference sequence). DNA for the CDR3: TGTGCCAGTAGTATAGATGAGGGGGCGCTCCACTATGGCTACACCTTC. The encoded protein is CASSIDEGALHYGYTF.

V and J are TRBV29-1 and TRBJ2-7; maybe TRBD2 (6 bases). There are 12 residues in the CDR3. The germline gives CDR1 SQVTM, CDR2 ANQGSEA. The V and J ends lost 5 bases and 6 bases respectively, with 14 bases between them. The CDR3 is CSVKGREVEQYF. The CDR3 coding sequence is TGCAGCGTTAAAGGGCGGGAAGTCGAGCAGTACTTC.

This chain links TRBV4-2 with TRBJ1-2; 8 nucleotides match TRBD1. The CDR3 covers 16 residues. Trimming removed 0 bases from V and 3 bases from J; junction bases left unmatched: 6. CDR1 LGHNA and CDR2 YNFKEQ come from the germline V gene. The CDR3 is CASSQDLGQGYYGYTF. CDR3 in DNA: TGTGCCAGCAGCCAAGATCTAGGACAGGGATACTATGGCTACACCTTC.

The gene calls are TRBV7-9 and TRBJ1-1; TRBD1 agrees at 7 bases. J was trimmed by 5 bases and V by 6 bases; bases with no gene match: 12. Germline-derived CDR1 and CDR2 are SEHNR and FQNEAQ (reference sequence). The CDR3 runs to 15 residues. This CDR3 is CASRDTDRTVTEAFF. CDR3 DNA: TGTGCCAGCAGAGATACGGACAGGACGGTAACTGAAGCTTTCTTT.

The V and J genes are TRBV4-1 and TRBJ2-1, with 8 bases fitting TRBD2. V shed 1 base, J shed 6 bases, and the junction held 14 bases outside the gene matches. The CDR3 sequence is 18 residues long. Germline V gene data show CDR1 as MGHRA and CDR2 as YSYEKL. This CDR3 reads CASSQVTQGTSGSNEQFF. Here the CDR3 DNA reads TGCGCCAGCAGCCAAGTAACGCAGGGCACTAGCGGAAGCAATGAGCAGTTCTTC.

V and J are TRBV28 and TRBJ2-7, with 9 bases identical to TRBD1. This CDR3 region has 16 residues. Per the germline V gene, CDR1 is MDHEN and CDR2 is SYDVKM. V lost 5 bases to trimming and J lost 2 bases; unmatched junction nucleotides: 10. CDR3 sequence: CASSSPRDRAPYEQYF. CDR3 bases: TGTGCCAGCAGTAGTCCCCGGGACAGGGCGCCCTACGAGCAGTACTTC.

The J gene is TRBJ2-5, the V gene TRBV5-1, with 10 bases matching TRBD2. The CDR3 spans 16 residues. V dropped 2 bases and J dropped 7; count of bases not matched to a gene: 11. The germline V gene encodes CDR1 SGHRS and CDR2 YFSETQ. The CDR3 DNA is TGCGCCAGCAGCTTAGGCGCTAGCGGGGGTGCTCGGACCCAGTACTTC. It translates to CASSLGASGGARTQYF.

Remarks on this clone: One end of the junction is discordant with germline, which a read error may explain. V usage is TRBV5-3 and J usage is TRBJ2-7; 8 bases are shared with TRBD1. TRBV5-3 is annotated as an ORF whose role is uncertain. The CDR3 is 13 residues long. This chain's CDR3 is CAGRTGISYEQYF. The CDR3 DNA is TGTGCCGGAAGGACAGGGATATCCTACGAGCAGTACTTC.

The chain combines TRBV7-2 with TRBJ1-2; D is unclear. The CDR3 is 15 amino acids. Trimming stripped 1 base from V and 7 bases from J, with 16 bases between. Germline loops: CDR1 SGHTA, CDR2 FQGNSA. CDR3 loop: CASSLVGRLAGGYTF. The CDR3 bases are TGTGCCAGCAGCTTAGTTGGCAGGCTTGCTGGTGGCTACACCTTC.

This rearrangement joins TRBV4-2 to TRBJ2-7; TRBD2 agrees at 9 bases. V lost 4 bases to trimming and J lost 2 bases; unmatched junction nucleotides: 6. Germline-derived CDR1 and CDR2 are LGHNA and YNFKEQ. The CDR3 is 15 amino acids. CDR3 sequence: CASSPTSGQAYEQYF. CDR3 sequence (DNA): TGTGCCAGCAGCCCGACTAGCGGTCAGGCCTACGAGCAGTACTTC.

The V gene is TRBV7-3, the J gene TRBJ2-5; 8 nucleotides match TRBD1. Germline-derived CDR1 and CDR2 are SGHTA and FQGTGA. J gave up 3 bases and V 5 bases, and 11 bases lay outside the gene matches. CDR3 length: 16 residues. The CDR3 coding sequence is TGTGCCAGCAGCAAGCATCCGGGACAGGCAAAAGAGACCCAGTACTTC. Translated: CASSKHPGQAKETQYF.

This rearrangement joins TRBV10-3 to TRBJ2-7; 11 bases line up with TRBD1. V gave up 8 bases and J gave up 2 bases; unmatched junction bases: 2. Germline V gene sequence: CDR1 ENHRY, CDR2 SYGVKD. The CDR3 is 13 amino acids. In DNA, the CDR3 is TGTGCCATCGGGGGACAGGGGGCCTACGAGCAGTACTTC. This gives the protein CAIGGQGAYEQYF.

This clone occurred once. The rearrangement uses TRBV19 and TRBJ1-1, with unresolved D. Trimming shortened V by 1 base and J by 6 bases, and 9 bases separated the two germline ends. The germline V gene has CDR1 LNHDA and CDR2 SQIVND (reference sequence). The CDR3 has 13 amino acids. The CDR3 reads CASSIVRAAEAFF. In DNA form, the CDR3 reads TGTGCCAGTAGTATAGTGCGGGCAGCTGAAGCTTTCTTT.

The gene calls are TRBV5-5 and TRBJ1-2, with TRBD1 matching over 9 bases. The CDR3 sequence is 17 residues long. Trimming took 2 bases from V and 1 from J; bases not matched to a gene: 9. CDR1 and CDR2 from the germline V gene are SGHKS and YYEKEE (reference sequence). CDR3 nucleotides: TGTGCCAGCAGCTTAACGGGACAGGGAGTTGGTAACTATGGCTACACCTTC. Its translation: CASSLTGQGVGNYGYTF.

The V gene is TRBV4-1, the J gene TRBJ2-1, with 11 positions matching TRBD1. The CDR3 runs to 21 residues. V was clipped by 2 bases and J by 0 bases; unmatched bases: 15. The germline CDR1 and CDR2 sequences are MGHRA and YSYEKL. CDR3 nucleotides: TGCGCCAGCAGCCAAAGGACACCGGGACAGGGGGTTTTCAGCTCCTACAATGAGCAGTTCTTC. Its translation is CASSQRTPGQGVFSSYNEQFF.

The chain uses TRBV19 and TRBJ2-7; D might be TRBD1 (6 bases). Trimming took 3 bases from V and 4 from J, leaving 13 bases between them. This CDR3 is built from 14 residues. CDR1 is LNHDA and CDR2 is SQIVND in the germline V gene (reference sequence). The CDR3 spells CASSISPGAYEQYF. The DNA of the CDR3 is TGTGCCAGTAGTATCTCTCCAGGGGCGTACGAGCAGTACTTC.

The chain carries TRBV29-1 and TRBJ1-1; perhaps TRBD1 as D (6 bases). Trimming took 4 bases from V and 6 from J, leaving 18 bases between them. The CDR3 has 14 residues. Germline assignment: CDR1 SQVTM and CDR2 ANQGSEA. As DNA, the CDR3 is TGCAGCGTTGGGGGGGGCGGGATGAGGGCTGAAGCTTTCTTT. Residues: CSVGGGGMRAEAFF.

This chain connects TRBV6-1 to TRBJ1-6; 7 bases map to TRBD1. V dropped 8 bases and J dropped 2; count of bases not matched to a gene: 6. Germline CDR1 is MNHNS and CDR2 is SASEGT. The CDR3 covers 15 residues. CDR3 in amino acids: CASSGQVPYNSPLHF. The CDR3 bases are TGTGCCAGCTCCGGACAGGTCCCCTATAATTCACCCCTCCACTTT.

The V call is TRBV28, the J call TRBJ1-5; tentative D call: TRBD1 (5 bases). Germline V gives CDR1 MDHEN, CDR2 SYDVKM. The CDR3 has 17 amino acids. The V and J ends lost 4 bases and 5 bases respectively, with 21 bases between them. The CDR3 region has the DNA TGTGCCAGCAGTTCCACTGGAGGACGGGGGGAAGATCAGCCCCAGCATTTT. Protein: CASSSTGGRGEDQPQHF.

Note on this clone: This specimen includes other DNA sequences encoding the same CDR3. The rearrangement links TRBV5-1 to TRBJ2-7, with D tentatively TRBD1 (6 bases). Trimming cost V 2 bases and J 0 bases, with 6 bases left between them. In germline, CDR1 is SGHRS, CDR2 YFSETQ. The length of the CDR3 is 13 residues. CDR3 in DNA: TGCGCCAGCAGCTTACAGGGCTCCTACGAGCAGTACTTC. Its protein product is CASSLQGSYEQYF.

The chain has TRBV7-7 and TRBJ2-7, with 10 nucleotides matching TRBD1. V lost 5 bases and J lost 2; bases outside the gene matches: 3. CDR1 SSHAT and CDR2 FNYEAQ come from the germline V gene (reference sequence). The CDR3 contains 14 residues. The CDR3 spells CASSPGQGAYEQYF. Here the CDR3 DNA reads TGTGCCAGCAGCCCAGGACAGGGGGCCTACGAGCAGTACTTC.

The J gene is TRBJ2-7, the V gene TRBV19; 7 positions match TRBD1. V lost 6 bases to trimming and J lost 2 bases; unmatched junction nucleotides: 10. Per germline, CDR1 LNHDA and CDR2 SQIVND (reference sequence). The CDR3 contains 15 residues. The CDR3 here is CASSRYRGPTYEQYF. The CDR3 nucleotides are TGTGCCAGTAGCCGTTACAGGGGACCGACCTACGAGCAGTACTTC.

The chain is built from TRBV30 and TRBJ2-7; weak D call: TRBD2 (5 bases). This CDR3 is 17 amino acids long. The germline V gene has CDR1 GTSNPN and CDR2 SVGIG (reference sequence). V dropped 0 bases and J dropped 7 bases, with 25 bases sitting between them. CDR3 nucleotide sequence: TGTGCCTGGAGTGTACGTGGTTTTTTGCCCAAGTGGAGGGAGCAGTACTTC. Translation: CAWSVRGFLPKWREQYF.